This TCR beta chain is from a study of T cell responses to AZD1222 COVID-19 vaccine (dated by TCRdb to the early 2020s). At the level of the whole study: A total of 233 trial participants underwent TCR sequencing, of whom 200 to 220 received two doses of AZD1222 and some 26 received two doses of the MenACWY control vaccine. Enrollment into the trials was organized by age into subgroups of 18-55, 56-69 and 70-plus years, and those subgroups contained approximately 150, 30 and 60 TCR-sequenced participants, respectively. Overall results and qualifications from the work: Because no day 14 peak-response samples were available, the repertoires could be characterized only after the peak T cell response. Only a handful of AZD1222 recipients were SARS-CoV-2 seropositive at baseline, limiting conclusions about previously exposed vaccinees. Participants were mostly white British, with more females than males. The authors suggested clonal diversity may have been underestimated. In the small 56-69-year group, the increase in depth fell short of significance, most likely because of low power. A significant rise in spike-specific TCR breadth and depth was observed after two AZD1222 doses relative to day 0 and relative to MenACWY recipients. CD4 TCRs associated with the vaccine covered the entire spike protein, and the dominant responses were in regions 160-218 and 743-854. Reportedly, close to half of the unique spike-specific TCRs recognized epitopes lying outside the regions that are mutated in the B.1.351 and B.1.1.7 variants.

With regard to this clone: Its antigen remains undetermined. No much larger clone exists at a distance of one base, and base qualities are not known.

The CDR3 regions of human TCRbeta chains were analyzed by immunosequencing. As for how the authors treated the data: Repertoire TCRs were matched against a reference library of SARS-CoV-2-specific TCRs generated with the MIRA antigen-specificity platform. Breadth was defined as the fraction of unique TCRs that were SARS-CoV-2-associated. Depth was defined as the fraction of total T cells that were SARS-CoV-2-associated. Using the MIRA data, each spike-specific TCR was assigned both to the spike region to which the TCR was reactive and to a CD4 or CD8 class. Log10-transformed breadth and depth values were compared by one-way ANOVA with Sidak's multiple comparisons tests. The table comes from immuneACCESS by way of TCRdb, which keeps in-frame sequences with V and J called. Part of the clones is missing from these tables; in studies checked, under half for an unresolved V gene and the rest for unknown reasons. That table is the source of V, J and clone size, and D and trimming were worked out from the DNA. For this sample there are approximately 150,000 clones; just over 85% appear just once. The top ten clonotypes cover about 5.4% of the sample.

The sample's time point, from its label and the paper: about 28 days (+/-7) after the second vaccine dose. Because spike-specific TCR depth and breadth did not differ between the two schedules, AZD1222 recipients who got a second dose at roughly 4 weeks were pooled with those who got a second dose at roughly 12 weeks. The vaccinee samples were drawn from two UK trials, COV001 and COV002, one of which was a single-blind randomized controlled phase 2/3 trial testing AZD1222 (ChAdOx1 nCoV-19) in healthy adults. Trial participant PBMC samples were collected at day 0 and day 28 after the second dose for TCRbeta chain sequencing. The junction shows trimming of 5 bases on V and 5 bases on J, plus 15 bases between the germline ends. CDR1 and CDR2 (MNHEY, SVGEGT) derive from the germline V gene. The CDR3 numbers 14 residues from cysteine through phenylalanine. Of all the DNA, just the CDR3 is kept, 42 bases in frame from base 1.

Recombination connected TRBV6-2 or TRBV6-3 to TRBJ1-1; the D gene is possibly TRBD1, with 6 bases matching. This receptor was taken from an adult who received the AZD1222 COVID-19 vaccine. Sample: peripheral blood, taken 28 days after the second AZD1222 dose. CDR3 region: CASSRNRAGTEAFF. The sequenced DNA: TGTGCCAGCAGTCGCAACAGGGCTGGGACTGAAGCTTTCTTT.